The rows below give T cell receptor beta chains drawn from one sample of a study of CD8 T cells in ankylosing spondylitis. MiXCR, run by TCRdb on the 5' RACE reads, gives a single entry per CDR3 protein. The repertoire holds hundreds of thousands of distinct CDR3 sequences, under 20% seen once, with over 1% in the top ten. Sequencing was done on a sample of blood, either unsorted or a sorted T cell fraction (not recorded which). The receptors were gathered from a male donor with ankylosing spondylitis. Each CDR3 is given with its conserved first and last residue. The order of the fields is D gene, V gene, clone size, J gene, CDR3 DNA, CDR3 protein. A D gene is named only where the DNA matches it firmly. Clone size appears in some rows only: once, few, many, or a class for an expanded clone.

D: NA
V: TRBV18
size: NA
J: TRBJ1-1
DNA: TGTGCCAGCTCACCCCTCGGTATGAGGGTGAACACTGAAGCTTTCTTT
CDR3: CASSPLGMRVNTEAFF

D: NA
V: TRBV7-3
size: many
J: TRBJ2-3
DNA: TGTGCCAGCAGCTTAACCGCAACCACAGATACGCAGTATTTT
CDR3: CASSLTATTDTQYF

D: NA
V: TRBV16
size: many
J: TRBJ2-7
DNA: TGTGCCAGCAGCCAAATTCTGCCTCCCTACGAGCAGTACTTC
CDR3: CASSQILPPYEQYF

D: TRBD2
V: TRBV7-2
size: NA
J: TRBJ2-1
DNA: TGTGCCAGCAGCTTAGCTACCAGGGGTAGCGGGAGGGGTAGCTCCTACAATGAGCAGTTCTTC
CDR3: CASSLATRGSGRGSSYNEQFF

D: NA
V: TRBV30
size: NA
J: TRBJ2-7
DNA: TGTGCCTGGAGTCTCACCTACGAGCAGTACTTC
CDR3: CAWSLTYEQYF

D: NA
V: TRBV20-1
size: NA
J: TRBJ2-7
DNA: TGCAGTGCTAGACGGCTCACCGACGAGCAGTACTTC
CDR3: CSARRLTDEQYF

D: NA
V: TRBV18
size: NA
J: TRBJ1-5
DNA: TGTGCCAGCTCACCAACCTCAGCAGGGCCCAATCAGCCCCAGCATTTT
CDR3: CASSPTSAGPNQPQHF

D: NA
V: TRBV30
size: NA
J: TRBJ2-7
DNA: TGTGCCTCAAGCGGCTACGAGCAGTACTTC
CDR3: CASSGYEQYF

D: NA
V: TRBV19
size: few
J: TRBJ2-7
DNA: TGTGCCAGTAGGGAATCAGGGAGCTCCTACGAGCAGTACTTC
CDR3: CASRESGSSYEQYF

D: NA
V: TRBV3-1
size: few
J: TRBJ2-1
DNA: TGTGCCAGCAGCCCGTCGGTGGGTCAGCAGTTCTTC
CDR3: CASSPSVGQQFF

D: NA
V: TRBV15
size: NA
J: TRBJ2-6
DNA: TGTGCCACCAGCAGAGAAGGCTCTGGGGCCAACGTCCTGACTTTC
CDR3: CATSREGSGANVLTF

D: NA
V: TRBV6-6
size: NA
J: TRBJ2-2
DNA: TGTGCCAGCAGTTACAGGAGAGACGGGGAGCTGTTTTTT
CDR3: CASSYRRDGELFF

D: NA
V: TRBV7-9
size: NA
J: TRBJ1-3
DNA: TGTGCCAGCAGCCCTCCCGGGGGGGACACCATATATTTT
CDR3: CASSPPGGDTIYF

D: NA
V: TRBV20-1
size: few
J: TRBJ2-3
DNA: TGCAGTGCTAGAGATCAGGGCAGGGGTGGCACAGATACGCAGTATTTT
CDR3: CSARDQGRGGTDTQYF

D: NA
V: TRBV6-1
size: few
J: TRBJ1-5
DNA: TGTGCCAGCAGTGGAGGACAGCCCAATCAGCCCCAGCATTTT
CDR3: CASSGGQPNQPQHF

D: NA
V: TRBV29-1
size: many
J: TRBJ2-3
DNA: TGCAGCGTTGCCATTTCTAGCACAGATACGCAGTATTTT
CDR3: CSVAISSTDTQYF

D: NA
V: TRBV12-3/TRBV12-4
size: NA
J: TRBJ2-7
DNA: TGTGCCAGCAGCCGGACGGCTGGTCGTTACGAGCAGTACTTC
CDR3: CASSRTAGRYEQYF

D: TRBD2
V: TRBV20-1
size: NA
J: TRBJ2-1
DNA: TGCAGTGCTAGACGTAGCGGGAGGGCCAATGAGCAGTTCTTC
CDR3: CSARRSGRANEQFF

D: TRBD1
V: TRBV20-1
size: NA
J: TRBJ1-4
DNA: TGCAGTGCTAGTCGACAGGGGAAAAAACTGTTTTTT
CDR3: CSASRQGKKLFF

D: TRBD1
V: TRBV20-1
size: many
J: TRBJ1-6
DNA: TGCAGTGCTAGATCGGACAGGGGATCCTATAATTCACCCCTCCACTTT
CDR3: CSARSDRGSYNSPLHF

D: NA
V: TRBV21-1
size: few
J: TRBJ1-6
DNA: TGTGCCAGCAGCAAATCAGTTAGAAGGGACGCCACTTCAGGACCCCTCCACTTT
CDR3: CASSKSVRRDATSGPLHF

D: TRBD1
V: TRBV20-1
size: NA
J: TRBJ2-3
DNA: TGCAGTGCTAGCTCGGGGACAGGGGGATCAGATACGCAGTATTTT
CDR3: CSASSGTGGSDTQYF

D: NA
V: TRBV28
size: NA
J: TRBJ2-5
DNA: TGTGCCAGCAGTCCATCGGGGACACCCCAAGAGACCCAGTACTTC
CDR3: CASSPSGTPQETQYF

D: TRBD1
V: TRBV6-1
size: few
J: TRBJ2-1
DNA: TGTGCCAGCCGGGACAGGGGTTTATCTGAGCAGTTCTTC
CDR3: CASRDRGLSEQFF

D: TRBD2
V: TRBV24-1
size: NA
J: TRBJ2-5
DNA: TGTGCCACCAGTGATCCCACCAGCGGGAGGGCCCAACTTCAAGAGACCCAGTACTTC
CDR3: CATSDPTSGRAQLQETQYF

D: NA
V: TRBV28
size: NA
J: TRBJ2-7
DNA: TGTGCCAGCACCGACCGTACCTACGAGCAGTACTTC
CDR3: CASTDRTYEQYF

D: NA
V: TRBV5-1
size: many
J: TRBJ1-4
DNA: TGCGCCAGCAGCTTGGGAGGGCAGGGATATGAAAAACTGTTTTTT
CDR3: CASSLGGQGYEKLFF

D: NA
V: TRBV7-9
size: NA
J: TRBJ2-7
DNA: TGTGCCAGCAGCTTAGGCGGTGGGGGGAGCTCCTACGAGCAGTACTTC
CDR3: CASSLGGGGSSYEQYF

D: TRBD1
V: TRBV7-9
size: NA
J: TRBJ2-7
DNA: TGTGCCAGCAGCTTACCCGGGACAGGGGGATCCGAGCAGTACTTC
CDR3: CASSLPGTGGSEQYF

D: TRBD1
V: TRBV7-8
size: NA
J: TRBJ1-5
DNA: TGTGCCAGCAGCGCCAAGCCCGGCGACAGGGACAATCAGCCCCAGCATTTT
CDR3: CASSAKPGDRDNQPQHF

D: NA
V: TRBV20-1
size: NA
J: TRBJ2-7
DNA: TGCAGTGCTAGTCAGACAGCTAGCTCCTACGAGCAGTACTTC
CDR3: CSASQTASSYEQYF

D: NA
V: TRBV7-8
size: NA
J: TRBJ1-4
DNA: TGTGCCAGCAGCATAACAGGGATAAAAGAAAAACTGTTTTTT
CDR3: CASSITGIKEKLFF

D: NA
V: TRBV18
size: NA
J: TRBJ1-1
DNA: TGTGCCAGCTCCCACAACCCGGGGACTGAAGCTTTCTTT
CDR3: CASSHNPGTEAFF

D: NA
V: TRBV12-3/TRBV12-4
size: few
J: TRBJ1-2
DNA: TGTGCCAGCAGTTTCAAGGCGTCCGGCTACACCTTC
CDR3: CASSFKASGYTF

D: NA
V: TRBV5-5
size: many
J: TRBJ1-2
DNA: TGTGCCAGCAGCCAGGTCGGGGGTGACTATGGCTACACCTTC
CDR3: CASSQVGGDYGYTF

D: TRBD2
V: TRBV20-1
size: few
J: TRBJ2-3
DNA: TGCAGTGCTCCCCAGGAACTAGCGGGGGGGTTCGATACGCAGTATTTT
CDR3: CSAPQELAGGFDTQYF

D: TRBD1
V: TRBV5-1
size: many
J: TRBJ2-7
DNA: TGCGCCAGCAGCTCGGGACAGGGCGAGCAGTACTTC
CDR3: CASSSGQGEQYF

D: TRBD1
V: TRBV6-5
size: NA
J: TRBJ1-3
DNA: TGTGCCAGCAGTTACAGACAGGGAAATGGAAACACCATATATTTT
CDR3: CASSYRQGNGNTIYF

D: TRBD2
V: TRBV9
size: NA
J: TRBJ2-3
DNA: TGTGCCAGCAGCGTAGCGGGGGGGCCGTCGGATACGCAGTATTTT
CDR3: CASSVAGGPSDTQYF

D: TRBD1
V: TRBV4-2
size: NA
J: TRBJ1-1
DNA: TGTGCCAGCAGCCAAGATAGGGACAGGGGGAACACTGAAGCTTTCTTT
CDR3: CASSQDRDRGNTEAFF